These 18 T cell receptor beta chains were all obtained from the same sample, sequenced in a study of T-cell reconstitution after alpha-beta-depleted transplantation in children. This sample's TCRbeta library carried unique molecular identifier barcodes. MiXCR, run by TCRdb on the PCR reads, gives a single entry per CDR3 protein. This sample yields 250,000 to 400,000 distinct CDR3 sequences, of which around 25% are seen a single time; over 9.5% belongs to the top ten. Here the sequenced sample was PBMCs, mostly from graft donor cells, taken 180 days after TCRalphabeta/CD19-depleted stem cell transplant. The source of these receptors is a male patient younger than 18 who had a stem cell transplant for acute lymphoblastic leukemia, so the T cells may come from the graft donor.

V and J are TRBV20-1 and TRBJ2-3; D perhaps matches TRBD2 (6 bases). Germline CDR1 and CDR2: DFQATT and SNEGSKA (reference sequence). The V end lost 5 bases, the J end lost 4 bases, and 19 bases lay between the germline ends. There are 15 residues in the CDR3. CDR3 sequence reads: CSAPRPGSRADTQYF. CDR3 nucleotide sequence: TGCAGTGCTCCCAGGCCCGGGAGTCGGGCAGATACGCAGTATTTT.

This clonotype was counted only a few times. The chain links TRBV7-2 to TRBJ2-7; TRBD2 matches at 10 bases. Per the germline V gene, CDR1 is SGHTA and CDR2 is FQGNSA. Trimming removed 5 bases from V and 4 bases from J; junction bases left unmatched: 8. The CDR3 has 15 residues. CDR3 DNA: TGTGCCAGCAGCACCCGGGCTAGCGGGAGATACGAGCAGTACTTC. This encodes CASSTRASGRYEQYF.

Worth noting for this clonotype: A read error is likely, as this CDR3 ends without the conserved phenylalanine or tryptophan. The J gene is TRBJ2-5, the V gene TRBV7-9; D perhaps matches TRBD2 (6 bases). The CDR3 runs to 14 residues. CDR1 and CDR2 from the germline V gene are SEHNR and FQNEAQ (reference sequence). Trimming stripped 4 bases from V and 1 base from J, with 10 bases between. Written as DNA, the CDR3 is TGTGCCAGCAGCTCCCTGGAGGGCCAAGAGACCCAGTACCTC. This gives the protein CASSSLEGQETQYL.

The sample holds a few counts of this clonotype. The chain joins TRBV12-3 or TRBV12-4 to TRBJ2-7; 9 bases map to TRBD2. J lost 4 bases, V lost 6 bases, and 10 bases had no gene match. The CDR3 consists of 15 residues. CDR3 sequence: CASRTCKAGGYEQYF. CDR3 sequence (DNA): TGTGCCAGCAGGACCTGCAAAGCGGGAGGATACGAGCAGTACTTC.

A few counts support this clonotype. This sequence joins TRBV7-9 and TRBJ2-1; 15 bases are shared with TRBD2. This CDR3 spans 17 amino acids. Germline V lookup: CDR1 SEHNR, CDR2 FQNEAQ (reference sequence). Germline trimming cut 5 bases from V and 7 bases from J; bases unmatched to any gene: 9. The CDR3 DNA reads TGTGCCAGCAGCCCCGGACTAGCGGGAGGGCCCGGGAATGAGCAGTTCTTC. It translates to CASSPGLAGGPGNEQFF. Based on the CDR3 plus reference TRBV7-9 and TRBJ2-1, the full variable domain is DTGVSQNPRHKITKRGQNVTFRCDPISEHNRLYWYRQTLGQGPEFLTYFQNEAQLEKSRLLSDRFSAERPKGSFSTLEIQRTEQGDSAMYLCASSPGLAGGPGNEQFFGPGTRLTVL.

V gene TRBV9 combines with J gene TRBJ2-7, with 8 bases aligning to TRBD2. The CDR3 covers 16 residues. Per germline, CDR1 SGDLS and CDR2 YYNGEE. Trimming cost V 0 bases and J 3 bases; bases outside gene matches: 8. Here the CDR3 reads CASSVDPGLAGYEQYF. DNA for the CDR3: TGTGCCAGCAGCGTAGACCCCGGGCTAGCGGGCTACGAGCAGTACTTC.

The gene calls are TRBV6-1 and TRBJ2-7, with 7 bases identical to TRBD2. The CDR3 runs to 16 residues. Germline V lookup: CDR1 MNHNS, CDR2 SASEGT. V gave up 2 bases and J gave up 5 bases; unmatched junction bases: 12. CDR3 in DNA: TGTGCCAGCAGTGAAATTCGAGCGGGGTTAGGAAACGAGCAGTACTTC. Protein: CASSEIRAGLGNEQYF.

The J gene is TRBJ2-1, the V gene TRBV5-1; TRBD1 aligns across 8 bases. Germline assignment: CDR1 SGHRS and CDR2 YFSETQ. The V and J ends lost 5 bases and 5 bases, in that order; junction bases with no gene match: 6. The CDR3 contains 14 residues. The CDR3 spells CASRKQGGNNEQFF. CDR3 DNA sequence: TGCGCCAGCAGGAAACAGGGGGGAAACAATGAGCAGTTCTTC.

This clonotype was seen only a few times. V is TRBV7-9 and J is TRBJ1-4; D unresolved. The CDR3 loop spans 17 amino acids. Deletions cut 4 bases from V and 8 bases from J, with 23 bases between. From germline, CDR1 is SEHNR and CDR2 FQNEAQ (reference sequence). CDR3 sequence (DNA): TGTGCCAGCAGCTCTAGGGCCGACAATCGGGGATACGAAAAACTGTTTTTT. It is translated as CASSSRADNRGYEKLFF.

This clonotype was seen only a few times. The CDR3 region has the DNA TGTGCAGTCGGGGGGAGTCACGACACAGATACGCAGTATTTT. This gives the protein CAVGGSHDTDTQYF. This chain connects TRBV9 to TRBJ2-3, with 7 bases matching TRBD2. Germline V CDR1 and CDR2: SGDLS, YYNGEE. CDR3 size: 14 residues. The whole variable domain, remainder taken from reference TRBV9 and TRBJ2-3, is DSGVTQTPKHLITATGQRVTLRCSPRSGDLSVYWYQQSLDQGLQFLIQYYNGEERAKGNILERFSAQQFPDLHSELNLSSLELGDSALYFCAVGGSHDTDTQYFGPGTRLTVL.

The chain combines TRBV29-1 with TRBJ2-1; TRBD2 matches at 8 bases. CDR3 length equals 17 residues. V lost 3 bases, J lost 0 bases, and 10 bases stayed unmatched. Germline-derived CDR1 and CDR2 are SQVTM and ANQGSEA. The CDR3 DNA reads as TGCAGCGTTGAGAATCCCGGGACTAGGGTCTCCTACAATGAGCAGTTCTTC. This sequence encodes CSVENPGTRVSYNEQFF.

This clonotype was found a few times. J is TRBJ2-3 and V is TRBV5-1, with TRBD2 as a possible D gene (5 bases). V shed 2 bases and J shed 1 base, with 11 bases lying between them. The CDR3 has 15 residues. Germline V gene sequence: CDR1 SGHRS, CDR2 YFSETQ. The CDR3 bases are TGCGCCAGCAGCTTTGCGGGTGGGCGCACAGATACGCAGTATTTT. Protein sequence: CASSFAGGRTDTQYF.

This clonotype appeared a few times. V and J are TRBV13 and TRBJ2-7; the match to TRBD2 covers 9 bases. CDR1 is PRHDT, CDR2 FYEKMQ, per germline (reference sequence). The CDR3 runs to 16 residues. V lost 4 bases to trimming and J lost 2 bases; unmatched junction nucleotides: 9. CDR3 loop: CASSSIAGEVTYEQYF. The CDR3 DNA follows: TGTGCCAGCAGCTCGATAGCGGGAGAGGTGACCTACGAGCAGTACTTC.

Only a few counts were recorded for this clonotype. CDR3 protein: CASSLTDEQFF. DNA of the CDR3: TGTGCCAGCAGTTTAACCGATGAGCAGTTCTTC. V is TRBV12-3 or TRBV12-4 and J is TRBJ2-1; no definite D call. The CDR3 consists of 11 residues. Between the trimmed V and J ends, which lost 2 bases and 8 bases, there was a span of 4 bases.

The rearrangement uses TRBV11-2 and TRBJ2-2; perhaps TRBD2 as D (6 bases). The CDR3 extends over 14 amino acids. V was cut by 7 bases and J by 6 bases, with 15 bases left in between. The germline gives CDR1 SGHAT, CDR2 FQNNGV. The CDR3 DNA sequence: TGTGCCAGCAATAGGGAGGTCCCACCCGGGGAGCTGTTTTTT. This gives the protein CASNREVPPGELFF.

This rearrangement joins TRBV14 to TRBJ1-1; maybe TRBD1 (5 bases). V was pared by 3 bases and J by 5 bases, with 16 bases between. Germline CDR1 and CDR2: SGHDN and FVKESK. The CDR3 extends over 15 amino acids. The CDR3 reads CASSQLTVLVTEAFF. The CDR3 nucleotides read TGTGCCAGCAGCCAGCTGACAGTCCTTGTTACTGAAGCTTTCTTT. The full variable domain, completed using reference TRBV14 and TRBJ1-1, is EAGVTQFPSHSVIEKGQTVTLRCDPISGHDNLYWYRRVMGKEIKFLLHFVKESKQDESGMPNNRFLAERTGGTYSTLKVQPAELEDSGVYFCASSQLTVLVTEAFFGQGTRLTVV.

This chain uses TRBV14 with TRBJ2-1; maybe TRBD2 (5 bases). CDR1 is SGHDN, CDR2 FVKESK, per germline. The CDR3 has 13 amino acids. V was pared by 0 bases and J by 5 bases, with 5 bases between. CDR3 protein: CASSQERDNEQFF. As DNA, the CDR3 is TGTGCCAGCAGCCAAGAGAGGGACAATGAGCAGTTCTTC.

The V and J genes are TRBV7-9 and TRBJ2-3, with a weak D call TRBD2 (6 bases). V was trimmed by 5 bases and J by 1 base, leaving 16 bases between them. The CDR3 is made up of 16 amino acids. Germline loops: CDR1 SEHNR, CDR2 FQNEAQ (reference sequence). The CDR3 DNA sequence: TGTGCCAGCAGCGAAGGGACTTTTCGGGGCACAGATACGCAGTATTTT. This encodes CASSEGTFRGTDTQYF.